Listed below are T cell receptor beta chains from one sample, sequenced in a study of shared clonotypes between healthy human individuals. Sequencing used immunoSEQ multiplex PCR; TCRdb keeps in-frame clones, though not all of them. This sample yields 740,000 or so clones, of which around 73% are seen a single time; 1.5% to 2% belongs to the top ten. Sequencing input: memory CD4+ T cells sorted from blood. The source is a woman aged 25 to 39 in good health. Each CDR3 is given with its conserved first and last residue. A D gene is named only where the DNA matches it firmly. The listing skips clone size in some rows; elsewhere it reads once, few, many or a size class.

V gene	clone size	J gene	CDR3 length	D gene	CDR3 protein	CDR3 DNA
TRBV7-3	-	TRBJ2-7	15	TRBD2	CASSPDSSGTYEQYF	TGTGCCAGCAGCCCAGACTCTAGCGGCACCTACGAGCAGTACTTC
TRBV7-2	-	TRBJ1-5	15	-	CASSLFGGFNQPQHF	TGTGCCAGCAGCTTATTTGGAGGGTTTAATCAGCCCCAGCATTTT
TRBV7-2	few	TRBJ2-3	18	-	CASSRFGQRTPFTDTQYF	TGTGCCAGCAGCCGTTTCGGGCAGAGGACCCCGTTCACAGATACGCAGTATTTT
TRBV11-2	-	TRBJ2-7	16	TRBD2	CASSLVAGRGDYEQYF	TGTGCCAGCAGCTTAGTTGCGGGGAGGGGTGACTACGAGCAGTACTTC
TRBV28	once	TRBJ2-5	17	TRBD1	CASSFMVVRGLQETQYF	TGTGCCAGCAGTTTTATGGTAGTCAGGGGGCTTCAAGAGACCCAGTACTTC
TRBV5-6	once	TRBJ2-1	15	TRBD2	CASTFLAGGGVEQFF	TGTGCCAGCACCTTTCTAGCGGGAGGAGGGGTTGAGCAGTTCTTC
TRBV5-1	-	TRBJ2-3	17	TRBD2	CASSKGLAASSTDTQYF	TGCGCCAGCAGCAAGGGACTAGCGGCTTCTAGCACAGATACGCAGTATTTT
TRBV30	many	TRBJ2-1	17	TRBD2	CAWHLAGGGKGYNEQFF	TGTGCCTGGCATCTAGCGGGAGGAGGCAAGGGTTACAATGAGCAGTTCTTC
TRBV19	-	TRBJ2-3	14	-	CASTGTRTTDTQYF	TGTGCCAGTACGGGGACGAGGACCACAGATACGCAGTATTTT
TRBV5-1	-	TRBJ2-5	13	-	CASSPLPRETQYF	TGCGCCAGCAGCCCTCTCCCCAGGGAGACCCAGTACTTC
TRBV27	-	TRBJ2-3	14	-	CASSMEGWTDTQYF	TGTGCCAGCAGTATGGAGGGGTGGACAGATACGCAGTATTTT
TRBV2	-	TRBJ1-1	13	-	CASTRDKWAEAFF	TGTGCCAGCACGAGGGATAAGTGGGCTGAAGCTTTCTTT
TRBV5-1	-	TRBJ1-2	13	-	CASSLRGNYGYTF	TGCGCCAGCAGCCTTAGGGGGAACTATGGCTACACCTTC
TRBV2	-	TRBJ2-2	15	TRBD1	CASRPDRGNTGELFF	TGTGCCAGCAGGCCAGACAGGGGGAACACCGGGGAGCTGTTTTTT
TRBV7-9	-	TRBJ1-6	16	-	CASSSRGGEYNSPLHF	TGTGCCAGCAGCTCTCGGGGAGGGGAATATAATTCACCCCTCCACTTT
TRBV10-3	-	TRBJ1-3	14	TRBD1	CAISGQDSGNTIYF	TGTGCCATCAGCGGACAGGACTCTGGAAACACCATATATTTT
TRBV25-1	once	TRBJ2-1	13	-	CASRPPLVNEQFF	TGTGCCAGCAGACCCCCTCTAGTCAATGAGCAGTTCTTC
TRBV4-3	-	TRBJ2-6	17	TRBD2	CASRPVGGDSGANVLTF	TGCGCCAGCAGGCCCGTCGGGGGGGACTCTGGGGCCAACGTCCTGACTTTC
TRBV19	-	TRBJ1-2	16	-	CASTAPGTYFGYGYTF	TGTGCCAGTACCGCTCCTGGGACGTATTTCGGCTATGGCTACACCTTC
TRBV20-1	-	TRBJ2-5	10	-	CSAIQETQYF	TGCAGTGCTATACAAGAGACCCAGTACTTC